Below, 25 T cell receptor beta chains from the same sample are listed, as sequenced in a study of T cell repertoires in cytomegalovirus infection. MiXCR, run by TCRdb on the reads, gives a single entry per CDR3 protein. The sample has some 600,000 distinct CDR3 sequences, 20% to 25% seen once. Specimen: CD8+ T cells from PBMCs. All receptors derive from a human donor in good health (CMV status not recorded). Some clones in this sample may be carry-over from other donors' samples.

The chain has TRBV20-1 and TRBJ1-2; D call uncertain. Germline V gene lookup returns CDR1 DFQATT and CDR2 SNEGSKA (reference sequence). CDR3 length: 9 amino acids. V shed 6 bases and J shed 7 bases, with 6 bases lying between them. The CDR3 protein is CSALRGYTF. The CDR3 nucleotides are TGCAGTGCCCTCCGTGGCTACACCTTC.

This clonotype was seen only a few times. V and J are TRBV6-5 and TRBJ1-2; D call uncertain. Trimming took off 0 bases at V and 5 bases at J, with 7 bases between the two ends. Germline V gene sequence: CDR1 MNHEY, CDR2 SVGAGI. This CDR3 is 13 amino acids long. CDR3: CASSYSSPYGYTF. CDR3 DNA: TGTGCCAGCAGTTACTCGTCCCCGTATGGCTACACCTTC.

This sequence joins TRBV6-5 and TRBJ2-7, with D possibly matching TRBD1 (6 bases). The germline V and J ends were trimmed by 8 bases and 3 bases, with 14 bases remaining between them. Germline CDR1 and CDR2: MNHEY and SVGAGI. The CDR3 spans 13 residues. The CDR3 nucleotides are TGTGCCAGCTGTTCACAGGGAGTCTACGAGCAGTACTTC. The encoded protein is CASCSQGVYEQYF.

The chain employs TRBV28 and TRBJ2-5, with 7 nucleotides matching TRBD1. The V segment lost 5 bases and the J segment 4 bases; nucleotides outside the gene matches: 4. The V gene's germline CDR1 is MDHEN and CDR2 SYDVKM. The CDR3 is 13 residues long. The CDR3 DNA sequence: TGTGCCAGCAGTCTTCGGACAGGAGAGACCCAGTACTTC. Translation: CASSLRTGETQYF.

The chain is built from TRBV20-1 and TRBJ2-7, with 8 nucleotides matching TRBD1. J was trimmed by 1 base and V by 6 bases; bases with no gene match: 8. From germline, CDR1 is DFQATT and CDR2 SNEGSKA (reference sequence). The CDR3 is 14 amino acids. In nucleotides, the CDR3 is TGCAGTGCCCTAAGACAGGGGCGTTCCTACGAGCAGTACGTC. This codes for CSALRQGRSYEQYV.

V is TRBV27 and J is TRBJ2-7, with 11 bases fitting TRBD2. The germline CDR1 and CDR2 sequences are MNHEY and SMNVEV (reference sequence). The V and J ends lost 6 bases and 2 bases, in that order; junction bases with no gene match: 3. This CDR3 has 14 amino acids. In DNA form, the CDR3 reads TGTGCCAGCAGGCTAGCGGGGGGCACCTACGAGCAGTACTTC. It specifies CASRLAGGTYEQYF.

The rearrangement joins TRBV6-2 or TRBV6-3 to TRBJ2-1, with D unclear. V was cut by 10 bases and J by 6 bases, with 19 bases left in between. The CDR3 is made up of 14 amino acids. Germline V lookup: CDR1 MNHEY, CDR2 SVGEGT. DNA of the CDR3: TGTGCCACCCTCTACTACGGGCGCTTCAATGAGCAGTTCTTC. Amino acid sequence: CATLYYGRFNEQFF.

CDR3 DNA: TGTGCCAGCAGTTCCCTAATTGACAGGGCCTACGAGCAGTACGTC. Amino acid sequence: CASSSLIDRAYEQYV. The chain carries TRBV28 and TRBJ2-7, with 7 nucleotides matching TRBD1. Losses at the gene ends were 4 bases for V and 2 bases for J; bases not matched to a gene: 8. Looked up from germline, CDR1 is MDHEN and CDR2 is SYDVKM. The CDR3 covers 15 residues.

On this clonotype: This may arise from a read error, as a much more abundant clone is one base away. This chain joins TRBV4-1 and TRBJ2-1; weak D call: TRBD1 (5 bases). CDR1 and CDR2 from the germline V gene are MGHRA and YSYEKL. The CDR3 extends over 16 amino acids. DNA for the CDR3: TGTGCCAACAGCCAAGACCGGTCAGGGCGAAACAATGAGCAGTTCTTC. This translates into CANSQDRSGRNNEQFF.

This clonotype was observed once. The rearrangement joins TRBV5-1 to TRBJ1-5; 7 nucleotides align to TRBD1. The CDR3 runs to 14 residues. Germline V lookup: CDR1 SGHRS, CDR2 YFSETQ. After removal of 2 bases from V and 7 bases from J, the junction contained 6 bases not matched to a gene. The CDR3 sequence is CASSFSGGGQPQHF. DNA for the CDR3: TGCGCCAGCAGCTTTTCAGGGGGAGGGCAGCCCCAGCATTTT.

V gene TRBV7-4 combines with J gene TRBJ2-7; the D is unclear. Trimming took off 3 bases at V and 1 base at J, with 13 bases between the two ends. The V gene's germline CDR1 is SGHVT and CDR2 SQSDAQ. This CDR3 is 15 amino acids long. In DNA, the CDR3 is TGTGCCAGCAGCTTTGGGGTACCTAGATCCTACGAGCAGTACTTC. Its translation is CASSFGVPRSYEQYF.

The chain carries TRBV6-6 and TRBJ1-1, with D hard to call. The CDR3 extends over 11 amino acids. Per germline, CDR1 MNHNY and CDR2 SVGAGI (reference sequence). Trimming shortened V by 3 bases and J by 6 bases, and 5 bases separated the two germline ends. The CDR3 protein is CASSYNAEAFF. The CDR3 DNA reads as TGTGCCAGCAGTTATAATGCTGAAGCTTTCTTT.

This chain uses TRBV3-1 with TRBJ2-7; 7 bases align to TRBD1. V was clipped by 0 bases and J by 2 bases; unmatched bases: 7. Germline-derived CDR1 and CDR2 are LGHDT and YNNKEL (reference sequence). The length of the CDR3 is 16 residues. In DNA form, the CDR3 reads TGTGCCAGCAGCCAAGACATTGGCAGGGGGACCTACGAGCAGTACTTC. Its translation is CASSQDIGRGTYEQYF.

Note on this clonotype: This may arise from a read error, as a much more abundant clone is one base away. The J gene is TRBJ2-1, the V gene TRBV7-8; a possible D gene is TRBD1 (5 bases). The CDR3 extends over 13 amino acids. Germline CDR1 is SGHVS and CDR2 is FQNEAQ. CDR3 loop: CPSNPSGYNEQFF. The CDR3 DNA is TGTCCCAGCAACCCTTCAGGGTACAATGAGCAGTTCTTC.

This clonotype turned up a few times. The chain links TRBV7-6 to TRBJ2-1; 8 bases are a match to TRBD1. CDR1 SGHVS and CDR2 FNYEAQ come from the germline V gene. V lost 5 bases and J lost 1; bases outside the gene matches: 16. The CDR3 has 19 residues. This chain's CDR3 is CASSKVPGQVTGSYNEQFF. The DNA for the CDR3 is TGTGCCAGCAGCAAAGTCCCGGGACAGGTAACGGGATCCTACAATGAGCAGTTCTTC.

This clonotype was seen repeatedly, ten times or more. The V and J genes are TRBV7-6 and TRBJ1-6; 7 bases fit TRBD1. Germline V gene data show CDR1 as SGHVS and CDR2 as FNYEAQ. The CDR3 covers 14 residues. V lost 5 bases and J lost 6; bases outside the gene matches: 4. CDR3 loop: CASSPRDSNSPLHF. CDR3 sequence (DNA): TGTGCCAGCAGCCCTAGGGACAGTAATTCACCCCTCCACTTT.

This clonotype was recorded many times. The rearrangement links TRBV28 to TRBJ2-1; D is perhaps TRBD2 (6 bases). V lost 5 bases and J lost 8, with 22 bases in between. CDR3 length: 16 amino acids. CDR1 and CDR2 (germline): MDHEN, SYDVKM. CDR3 DNA sequence: TGTGCCAGCAGTCCCCTCCCCGCGGGGATTGGTGATGAGCAGTTCTTC. Its translation: CASSPLPAGIGDEQFF.

This chain joins TRBV29-1 and TRBJ2-1; D perhaps matches TRBD1 (5 bases). This CDR3 comprises 12 residues. Trimming pared 2 bases from V and 7 bases from J, leaving 9 bases between. Germline loops: CDR1 SQVTM, CDR2 ANQGSEA. DNA for the CDR3: TGCAGCGTTGAATTGACAGAGAATGAGCAGTTCTTC. Its protein is CSVELTENEQFF.

CDR3: CASSPGLAGEKTQYF. The CDR3 DNA follows: TGTGCCAGCAGTCCGGGACTAGCGGGGGAAAAAACCCAGTACTTC. The rearrangement links TRBV28 to TRBJ2-5; 14 nucleotides align to TRBD2. The trim removed 5 bases at V and 8 bases at J, leaving 7 bases unmatched. The CDR3 totals 15 residues. Per the germline V gene, CDR1 is MDHEN and CDR2 is SYDVKM.

The chain couples TRBV7-9 to TRBJ1-1; tentative D call: TRBD1 (5 bases). V lost 6 bases and J 0 bases, leaving 11 bases between the germline ends. This CDR3 region has 14 residues. Germline CDR1 is SEHNR and CDR2 is FQNEAQ (reference sequence). CDR3 loop: CASRSGALNTEAFF. The CDR3 region has the DNA TGTGCCAGCAGGTCCGGGGCCCTGAACACTGAAGCTTTCTTT.

The chain is built from TRBV6-5 and TRBJ2-1; D unclear. V lost 5 bases, J lost 0 bases, and 14 bases lay in between. Per the germline V gene, CDR1 is MNHEY and CDR2 is SVGAGI. The CDR3 loop spans 16 amino acids. Written as DNA, the CDR3 is TGTGCCAGCAGTATCTGGGCGGCTAGCTCCTACAATGAGCAGTTCTTC. This translates into CASSIWAASSYNEQFF.

This clonotype has a handful of counts. The chain carries TRBV5-1 and TRBJ1-2; maybe TRBD1 (5 bases). Trimming pared 2 bases from V and 6 bases from J, leaving 20 bases between. There are 16 residues in the CDR3. Germline CDR1 is SGHRS and CDR2 is YFSETQ. The CDR3: CASSFAGRGDLDGYTF. The CDR3 DNA reads TGCGCCAGCAGCTTTGCCGGCAGAGGGGACTTGGATGGCTACACCTTC.

This clonotype has ten or more counts. J is TRBJ2-5 and V is TRBV7-9, with TRBD2 matching 12 bases. CDR3 size: 16 residues. V dropped 5 bases and J dropped 2; count of bases not matched to a gene: 6. In germline, CDR1 is SEHNR, CDR2 FQNEAQ (reference sequence). The CDR3 loop is CASSDRLAGEQETQYF. CDR3 DNA sequence: TGTGCCAGCAGCGACAGACTAGCGGGGGAGCAAGAGACCCAGTACTTC.

This clonotype was seen only a few times. The chain uses TRBV6-6 and TRBJ1-2; D gene unclear. V gave up 7 bases and J gave up 6 bases, with 9 bases separating them. CDR3 length equals 11 residues. The germline CDR1 and CDR2 sequences are MNHNY and SVGAGI (reference sequence). The CDR3 coding sequence is TGTGCCAGCAAGAGTGGGGATGGCTACACCTTC. This codes for CASKSGDGYTF.

In this sample, this clonotype turned up a few times. CDR3 coding DNA: TGTGCCAGCAGCCCTGACAGGATTAGCAATCAGCCCCAGCATTTT. The encoded protein is CASSPDRISNQPQHF. The chain recombines TRBV5-5 with TRBJ1-5; D perhaps matches TRBD1 (6 bases). Germline V CDR1 and CDR2: SGHKS, YYEKEE (reference sequence). V gave up 4 bases and J gave up 0 bases, with 11 bases separating them. The CDR3 has 15 residues.